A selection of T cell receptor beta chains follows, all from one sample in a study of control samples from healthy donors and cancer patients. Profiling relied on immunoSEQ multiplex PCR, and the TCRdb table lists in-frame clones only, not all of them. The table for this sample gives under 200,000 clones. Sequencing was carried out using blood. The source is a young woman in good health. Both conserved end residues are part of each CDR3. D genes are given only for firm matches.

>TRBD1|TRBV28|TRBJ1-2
TGTGCCAGCAGTTCGCCCGGGACAGTAAGTGGCTACACCTTC
CASSSPGTVSGYTF
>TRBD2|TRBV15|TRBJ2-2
TGTGCCACCAGCCGGACTAGCGGGGTATCCAACACCGGGGAGCTGTTTTTT
CATSRTSGVSNTGELFF
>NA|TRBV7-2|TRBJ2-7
TGTGCCAGCAGCCTCGGGACGCTCCAGGGGGAGCAGTACTTC
CASSLGTLQGEQYF
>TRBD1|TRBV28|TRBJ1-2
TGTGCCAGCAGAAGCCCGGGACAGCCCTATGGCTACACCTTC
CASRSPGQPYGYTF
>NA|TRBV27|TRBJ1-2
TGTGCCAGCAGTCCATTTAGCGGGACGCACTATGGCTACACCTTC
CASSPFSGTHYGYTF
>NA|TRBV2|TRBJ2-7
TGTGCCAGCATCGGAGGGAGGAACGAGCAGTACTTC
CASIGGRNEQYF
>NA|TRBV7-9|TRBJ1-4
TGTGCCAGCAGCCCCAGGGCGGCGAATGAAAAACTGTTTTTT
CASSPRAANEKLFF
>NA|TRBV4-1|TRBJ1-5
TGCGCCAGCAGCCCCCTACCCGACATCACTCAGCCCCAGCATTTT
CASSPLPDITQPQHF
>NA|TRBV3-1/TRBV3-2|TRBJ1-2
TGTGCCAGCAGCCCCCTTCCGGAGGGTTATCACTATGGCTACACCTTC
CASSPLPEGYHYGYTF
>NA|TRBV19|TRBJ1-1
TGTGCCAGTAGTTCCCGTTTTTACACTGAAGCTTTCTTT
CASSSRFYTEAFF
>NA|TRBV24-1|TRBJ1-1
TGTGCCACCAGTGATTTGCCAGGGTTGGACACTGAAGCTTTCTTT
CATSDLPGLDTEAFF
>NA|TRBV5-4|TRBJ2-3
TGTGCCAGCAGCTTTACAGATACGCAGTATTTT
CASSFTDTQYF
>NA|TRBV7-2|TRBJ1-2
TGTGCCAGCAGCTTCCCCAGGGAAACAGCTAACTATGGCTACACCTTC
CASSFPRETANYGYTF
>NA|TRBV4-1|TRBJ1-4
TGCGCCAGCAGCCGACCCTTCCGGGGGGCGGTTGAAAAACTGTTTTTT
CASSRPFRGAVEKLFF
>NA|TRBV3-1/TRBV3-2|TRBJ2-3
TGTGCCAGCAGCCTCCCGGGCACAGATACGCAGTATTTT
CASSLPGTDTQYF
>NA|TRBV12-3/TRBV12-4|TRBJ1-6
TGTGCCAGCAGTTTCCAACCCGGTTCACCCCTCCACTTT
CASSFQPGSPLHF
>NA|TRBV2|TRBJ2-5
TGTGCCAGCAACCCGACCCTTCTACCACAAGAGACCCAGTACTTC
CASNPTLLPQETQYF
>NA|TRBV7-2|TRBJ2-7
TGTGCCAGCAGCTTAGGAGGAGGAGCCTACGAGCAGTACTTC
CASSLGGGAYEQYF
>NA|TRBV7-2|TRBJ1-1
TGTGCCAGCGGGGATCGCTCCCCCACTGAAGCTTTCTTT
CASGDRSPTEAFF
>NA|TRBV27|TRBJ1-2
TGTGCCAGCAGGACGAGGGGCTTAAACTATGGCTACACCTTC
CASRTRGLNYGYTF
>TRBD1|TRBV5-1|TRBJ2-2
TGCGCCAGCAGCTTAACCGGGACAGGGACCACCGGGGAGCTGTTTTTT
CASSLTGTGTTGELFF
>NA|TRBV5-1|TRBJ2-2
TGCGCCAGCAGCTTATCAGGTTCCGGGGAGCTGTTTTTT
CASSLSGSGELFF
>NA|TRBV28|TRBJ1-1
TGTGCCAGCGAAGACCCACTGAACACTGAAGCTTTCTTT
CASEDPLNTEAFF
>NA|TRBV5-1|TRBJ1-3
TGCGCCAGCAGCCTTGCCCAGGCGAGGGCTGGAAACACCATATATTTT
CASSLAQARAGNTIYF
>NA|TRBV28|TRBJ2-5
TGTGCCAGCAGTTTCCCGCGTCGGTCCTACGTCGGAGAGACCCAGTACTTC
CASSFPRRSYVGETQYF
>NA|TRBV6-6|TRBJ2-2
TGTGCCAGCAGTTTCCCCGGGGAGCTGTTTTTT
CASSFPGELFF
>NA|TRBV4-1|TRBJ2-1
TGCGCCAGCAGCCAAGAAGTACGGGTGACCGATGAGCAGTTCTTC
CASSQEVRVTDEQFF
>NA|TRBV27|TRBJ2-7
TGTGCCACCAGAGGTATAGGCGTCGAGCAGTACTTC
CATRGIGVEQYF
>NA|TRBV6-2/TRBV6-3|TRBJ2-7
TGTGCCAGCAGTTCGCCGGCGGAGATCTCCTACGAGCAGTACTTC
CASSSPAEISYEQYF
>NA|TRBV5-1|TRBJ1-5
TGCGCCAGCAGCCCCTATTCGGGCGGCAATCAGCCCCAGCATTTT
CASSPYSGGNQPQHF
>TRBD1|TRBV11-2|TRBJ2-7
TGTGCCAGCAGCTCCGGGATTGGGACAGGGACCTCCTACGAGCAGTACTTC
CASSSGIGTGTSYEQYF
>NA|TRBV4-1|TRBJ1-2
TGCGCCAGCAGCCAAGGCTCAGGGGTCGGCTACACCTTC
CASSQGSGVGYTF
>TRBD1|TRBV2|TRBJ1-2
TGTGCCAACACTGGACAGGGGGCCCGCTATGGCTACACCTTC
CANTGQGARYGYTF